This passage covers 5 T cell receptor beta chains from one sample sequenced in a study of OX40 agonist ivuxolimab in advanced cancers. Generated by immunoSEQ multiplex PCR, the TCRdb table keeps only in-frame clones and is missing some. The data contain about 76,000 clones, 85% to 90% of them singletons. This specimen consisted of CD4+ or CD8+ T cells sorted from blood, obtained in a trial of the OX40 agonist ivuxolimab. These receptors originate from an adult with an advanced solid tumor such as melanoma, head and neck, liver or kidney cancer.

The rearrangement links TRBV19 to TRBJ2-1; a weak D match, TRBD1 (6 bases). V dropped 4 bases and J dropped 9 bases, with 10 bases sitting between them. Germline V gene sequence: CDR1 LNHDA, CDR2 SQIVND (reference sequence). The CDR3 contains 12 residues. In DNA, the CDR3 is TGTGCCAGTAGTACAGGGGAAGGTGAGCAGTTCTTC. This encodes CASSTGEGEQFF.

The chain couples TRBV5-1 to TRBJ1-1, with 9 positions matching TRBD1. The length of the CDR3 is 16 residues. CDR1 and CDR2 (germline): SGHRS, YFSETQ. J lost 2 bases, V lost 4 bases, and 9 bases had no gene match. The CDR3 sequence is CASSLEGQGKNTEAFF. Written as DNA, the CDR3 is TGCGCCAGCAGCCTGGAGGGACAGGGAAAAAACACTGAAGCTTTCTTT.

This chain links TRBV30 with TRBJ1-6, with D maybe TRBD1 (5 bases). Germline loops: CDR1 GTSNPN, CDR2 SVGIG (reference sequence). V lost 1 base to trimming and J lost 5 bases, with 9 bases between them. The CDR3 is made up of 14 amino acids. The CDR3 coding sequence is TGTGCCTGGAGTGAGACAGCGAATAATTCACCCCTCCACTTT. It yields the protein CAWSETANNSPLHF. Using reference TRBV30 and TRBJ1-6 for the parts outside the CDR3, the full variable domain is SQTIHQWPATLVQPVGSPLSLECTVEGTSNPNLYWYRQAAGRGLQLLFYSVGIGQISSEVPQNLSASRPQDRQFILSSKKLLLSDSGFYLCAWSETANNSPLHFGNGTRLTVT.

The rearrangement uses TRBV5-4 and TRBJ1-2; D gene uncertain. Germline V gene data show CDR1 as SGHNT and CDR2 as YYREEE (reference sequence). V lost 3 bases and J lost 2, with 17 bases in between. This CDR3 region has 16 residues. The CDR3 sequence is CASSSRGLGRNYGYTF. CDR3 in DNA: TGTGCCAGCAGCTCCCGGGGATTGGGAAGAAACTATGGCTACACCTTC.

The chain combines TRBV4-2 with TRBJ2-3; D is uncertain. V lost 1 base and J 3 bases, leaving 14 bases between the germline ends. CDR1 and CDR2 from the germline V gene are LGHNA and YNFKEQ. This CDR3 region has 16 residues. The CDR3 is CASSQGASAGTDTQYF. CDR3 DNA sequence: TGTGCCAGCAGCCAAGGGGCCAGCGCTGGGACAGATACGCAGTATTTT.